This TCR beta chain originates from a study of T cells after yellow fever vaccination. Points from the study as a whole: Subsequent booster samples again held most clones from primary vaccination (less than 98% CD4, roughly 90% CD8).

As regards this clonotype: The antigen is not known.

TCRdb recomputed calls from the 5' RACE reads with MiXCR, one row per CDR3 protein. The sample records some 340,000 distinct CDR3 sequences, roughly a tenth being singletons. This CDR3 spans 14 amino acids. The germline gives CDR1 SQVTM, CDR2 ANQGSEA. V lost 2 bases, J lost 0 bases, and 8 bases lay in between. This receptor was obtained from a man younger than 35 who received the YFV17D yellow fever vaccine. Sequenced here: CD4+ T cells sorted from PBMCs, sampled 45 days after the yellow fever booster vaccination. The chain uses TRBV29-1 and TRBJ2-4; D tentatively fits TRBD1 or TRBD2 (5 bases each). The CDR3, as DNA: TGCAGCGTTGAACCTGGGGGAGCCAAAAACATTCAGTACTTC. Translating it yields CSVEPGGAKNIQYF.